These 9 T cell receptor beta chains originate from one sample sequenced in a study of radiation and T cells in renal cell carcinoma. Some clones are missing from TCRdb's copy, which holds only in-frame ones; the method was immunoSEQ multiplex PCR. The sample has around 78,000 clones, 80% to 90% seen once. Indicated time point: blood 4 weeks post-SBRT, at nephrectomy. Treatment meaning: 15 Gy SBRT to primary tumor, nephrectomy 4 weeks later. Specimen: blood, collected from a patient whose treatment included radiotherapy and nephrectomy. These receptors all stem from a woman between 65 and 79 years old with renal cell carcinoma.

The chain uses TRBV6-5 and TRBJ1-5, with TRBD1 identical over 7 bases. The germline V gene has CDR1 MNHEY and CDR2 SVGAGI. The length of the CDR3 is 14 residues. V gave up 4 bases and J gave up 4 bases; unmatched junction bases: 4. CDR3 nucleotides: TGTGCCAGCAGTTCGACAGGGCCAAATCAGCCCCAGCATTTT. This translates into CASSSTGPNQPQHF.

The J gene is TRBJ1-3, the V gene TRBV7-8, with D perhaps TRBD1 (5 bases). Germline loops: CDR1 SGHVS, CDR2 FQNEAQ. V gave up 4 bases and J gave up 2 bases, with 12 bases separating them. CDR3 length: 15 amino acids. This CDR3 is CASSSWGGTGNTIYF. CDR3 coding DNA: TGTGCCAGCAGCTCCTGGGGGGGGACTGGAAACACCATATATTTT.

The gene calls are TRBV11-2 and TRBJ2-2, with D unresolved. Looked up from germline, CDR1 is SGHAT and CDR2 is FQNNGV. The V end lost 8 bases, the J end lost 5 bases, and 15 bases lay between the germline ends. The CDR3 totals 14 residues. CDR3 sequence reads: CASQRAGSTGELFF. The CDR3 coding sequence is TGTGCCAGCCAAAGGGCCGGGTCAACCGGGGAGCTGTTTTTT.

The chain joins TRBV7-2 to TRBJ2-7; 7 bases are a match to TRBD1. The V gene end was trimmed by 4 bases and the J gene end by 2 bases; junction bases not matched to a gene: 5. There are 14 residues in the CDR3. Germline lookup yields CDR1 SGHTA and CDR2 FQGNSA. CDR3 DNA: TGTGCCAGCAGCTCGGACAGGTCTACCTACGAGCAGTACTTC. Residues: CASSSDRSTYEQYF. The entire variable domain, with the rest obtained from reference TRBV7-2 and TRBJ2-7, is as follows: GAGVSQSPSNKVTEKGKDVELRCDPISGHTALYWYRQSLGQGLEFLIYFQGNSAPDKSGLPSDRFSAERTGGSVSTLTIQRTQQEDSAVYLCASSSDRSTYEQYFGPGTRLTVT.

The chain employs TRBV15 and TRBJ1-5; 7 bases map to TRBD1. Germline CDR1 reads LNHNV; CDR2 reads YYDKDF (reference sequence). CDR3 size: 15 residues. J lost 0 bases, V lost 5 bases, and 4 bases had no gene match. The CDR3 here is CATSGTAFSNQPQHF. For the CDR3, the DNA is TGTGCCACCAGCGGGACAGCCTTTAGCAATCAGCCCCAGCATTTT.

This clone was counted only a few times. This chain joins TRBV6-4 and TRBJ1-1; no definite D call. With 3 bases removed from V and 1 base from J, the gap between germline ends came to 6 bases. Germline loops: CDR1 MRHNA, CDR2 SNTAGT. This CDR3 is 13 amino acids long. The CDR3 bases are TGTGCCAGCAGTGAGTTAGGGAACACTGAAGCTTTCTTT. Amino acids: CASSELGNTEAFF.

The V call is TRBV5-1, the J call TRBJ2-1; 8 bases match TRBD2. V lost 4 bases, J lost 6 bases, and 9 bases stayed unmatched. The CDR3 runs to 15 residues. The germline gives CDR1 SGHRS, CDR2 YFSETQ. CDR3 nucleotide sequence: TGCGCCAGCAGCGGTGGACTAGCCTCTTTCAATGAGCAGTTCTTC. It specifies CASSGGLASFNEQFF.

V is TRBV7-9 and J is TRBJ1-5; possibly TRBD1 for D (5 bases). Trimming shortened V by 5 bases and J by 9 bases, and 11 bases separated the two germline ends. Germline-derived CDR1 and CDR2 are SEHNR and FQNEAQ (reference sequence). The CDR3 loop spans 12 amino acids. As DNA, the CDR3 is TGTGCCAGCAGCAGGGGAGACTGGCCCCAGCATTTT. It translates to CASSRGDWPQHF.

This chain links TRBV19 with TRBJ2-2; 9 bases are a match to TRBD1. This CDR3 contains 15 residues. CDR1 and CDR2 from the germline V gene are LNHDA and SQIVND (reference sequence). Trimming at V came to 3 bases and at J to 7 bases, leaving 6 bases not matched to a gene. The CDR3 DNA reads as TGTGCCAGTAGTATCATGACAGGGGGACGCGGGGAGCTGTTTTTT. Translation gives CASSIMTGGRGELFF. Drawing the rest from reference TRBV19 and TRBJ2-2, the complete variable domain is DGGITQSPKYLFRKEGQNVTLSCEQNLNHDAMYWYRQDPGQGLRLIYYSQIVNDFQKGDIAEGYSVSREKKESFPLTVTSAQKNPTAFYLCASSIMTGGRGELFFGEGSRLTVL.